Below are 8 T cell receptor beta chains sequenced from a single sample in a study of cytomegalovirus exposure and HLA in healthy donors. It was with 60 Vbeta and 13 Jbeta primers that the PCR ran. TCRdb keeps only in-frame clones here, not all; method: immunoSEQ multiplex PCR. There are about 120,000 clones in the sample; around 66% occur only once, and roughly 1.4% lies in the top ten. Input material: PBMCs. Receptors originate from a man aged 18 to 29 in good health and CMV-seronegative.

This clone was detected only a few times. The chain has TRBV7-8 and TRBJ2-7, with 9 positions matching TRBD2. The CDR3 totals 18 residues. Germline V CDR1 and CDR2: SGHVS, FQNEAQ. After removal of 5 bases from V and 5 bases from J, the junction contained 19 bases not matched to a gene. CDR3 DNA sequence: TGTGCCAGCAGCCAAGCCCTGGCGGGAGGGCCGAACCTGGACGAGCAGTACTTC. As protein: CASSQALAGGPNLDEQYF. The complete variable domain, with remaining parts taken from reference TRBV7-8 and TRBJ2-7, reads GAGVSQSPRYKVAKRGQDVALRCDPISGHVSLFWYQQALGQGPEFLTYFQNEAQLDKSGLPSDRFFAERPEGSVSTLKIQRTQQEDSAVYLCASSQALAGGPNLDEQYFGPGTRLTVT.

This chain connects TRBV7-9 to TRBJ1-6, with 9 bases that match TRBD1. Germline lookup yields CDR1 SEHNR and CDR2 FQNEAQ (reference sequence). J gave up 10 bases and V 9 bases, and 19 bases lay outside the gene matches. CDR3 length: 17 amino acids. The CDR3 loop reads CASKLGTGHQSGSPLHF. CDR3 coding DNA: TGTGCCAGTAAGCTGGGGACAGGGCATCAGTCGGGATCACCCCTCCACTTT.

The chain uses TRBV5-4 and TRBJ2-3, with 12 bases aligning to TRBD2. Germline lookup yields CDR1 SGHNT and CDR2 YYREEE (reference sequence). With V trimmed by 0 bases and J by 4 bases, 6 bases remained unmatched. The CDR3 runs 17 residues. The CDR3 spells CASSLGLAGGPADTQYF. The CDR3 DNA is TGTGCCAGCAGCTTGGGTCTAGCGGGGGGGCCCGCAGATACGCAGTATTTT.

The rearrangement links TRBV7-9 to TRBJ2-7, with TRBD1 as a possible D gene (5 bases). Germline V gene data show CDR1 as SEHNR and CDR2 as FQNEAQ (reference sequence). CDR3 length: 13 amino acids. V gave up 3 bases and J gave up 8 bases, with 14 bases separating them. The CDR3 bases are TGTGCCAGCAGCTTGACAGAAGGACCACAGCAGTACTTC. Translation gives CASSLTEGPQQYF.

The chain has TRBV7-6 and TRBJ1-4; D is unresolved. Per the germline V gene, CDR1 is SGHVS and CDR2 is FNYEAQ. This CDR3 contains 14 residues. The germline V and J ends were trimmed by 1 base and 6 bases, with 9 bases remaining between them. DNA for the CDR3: TGTGCCAGCAGCTTAGGAACGGGGTATGAAAAACTGTTTTTT. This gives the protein CASSLGTGYEKLFF.

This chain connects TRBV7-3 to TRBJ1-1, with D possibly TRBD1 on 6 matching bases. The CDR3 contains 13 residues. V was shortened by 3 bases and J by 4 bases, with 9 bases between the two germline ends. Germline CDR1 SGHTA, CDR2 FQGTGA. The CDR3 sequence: CASSFRGGTEAFF. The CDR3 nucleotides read TGTGCCAGCAGCTTCAGGGGTGGCACTGAAGCTTTCTTT.

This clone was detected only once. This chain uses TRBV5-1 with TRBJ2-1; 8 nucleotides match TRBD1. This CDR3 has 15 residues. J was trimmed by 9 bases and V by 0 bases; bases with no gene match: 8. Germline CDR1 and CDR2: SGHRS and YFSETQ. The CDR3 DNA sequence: TGCGCCAGCAGCTTGGTGTCAGGGGGCTTGAGTGAGCAGTTCTTC. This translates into CASSLVSGGLSEQFF.

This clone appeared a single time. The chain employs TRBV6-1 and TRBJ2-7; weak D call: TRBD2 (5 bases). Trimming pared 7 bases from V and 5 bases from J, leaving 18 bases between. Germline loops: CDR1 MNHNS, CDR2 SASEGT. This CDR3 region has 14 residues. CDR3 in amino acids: CASKWWQARDEQYF. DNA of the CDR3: TGTGCCAGCAAGTGGTGGCAGGCGAGGGACGAGCAGTACTTC.